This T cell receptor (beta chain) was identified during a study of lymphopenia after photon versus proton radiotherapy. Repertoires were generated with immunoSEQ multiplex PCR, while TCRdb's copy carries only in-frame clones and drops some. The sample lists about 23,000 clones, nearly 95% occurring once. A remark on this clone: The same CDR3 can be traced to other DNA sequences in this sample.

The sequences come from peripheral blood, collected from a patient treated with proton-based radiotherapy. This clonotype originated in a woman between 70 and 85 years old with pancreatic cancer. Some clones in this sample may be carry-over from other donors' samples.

This CDR3 reads CASSVGSGASYEQYF. For the CDR3, the DNA is TGTGCCAGCAGCGTAGGCTCAGGGGCTTCCTACGAGCAGTACTTC. V and J are TRBV9 and TRBJ2-7; tentatively, D is TRBD1 (6 bases). CDR1 is SGDLS, CDR2 YYNGEE, per germline. CDR3 length: 15 amino acids. V was shortened by 0 bases and J by 1 base, with 11 bases between the two germline ends.